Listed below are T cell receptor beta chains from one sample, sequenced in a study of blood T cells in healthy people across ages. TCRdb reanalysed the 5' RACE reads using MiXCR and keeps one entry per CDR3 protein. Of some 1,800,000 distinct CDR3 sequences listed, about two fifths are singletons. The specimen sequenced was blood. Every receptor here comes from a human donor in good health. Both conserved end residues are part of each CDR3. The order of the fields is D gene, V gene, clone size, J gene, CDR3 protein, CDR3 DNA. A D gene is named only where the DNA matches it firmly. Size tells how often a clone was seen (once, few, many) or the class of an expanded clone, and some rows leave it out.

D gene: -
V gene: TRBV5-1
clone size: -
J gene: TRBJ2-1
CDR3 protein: CASSLGGGAAYNEQFF
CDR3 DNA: TGCGCCAGCAGCTTGGGAGGAGGGGCTGCCTACAATGAGCAGTTCTTC

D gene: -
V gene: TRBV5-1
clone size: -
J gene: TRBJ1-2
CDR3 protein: CASSPTVEYGYTF
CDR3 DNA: TGCGCCAGCAGCCCCACAGTGGAGTATGGCTACACCTTC

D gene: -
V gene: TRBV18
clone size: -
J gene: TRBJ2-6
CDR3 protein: CASSPRLGTTGANVLTF
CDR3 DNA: TGTGCCAGCTCGCCTAGATTGGGGACGACCGGGGCCAACGTCCTGACTTTC

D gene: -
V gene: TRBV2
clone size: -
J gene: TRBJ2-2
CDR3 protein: CATVIWGLSNTGELFF
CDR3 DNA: TGTGCCACTGTTATTTGGGGGCTTTCGAACACCGGGGAGCTGTTTTTT

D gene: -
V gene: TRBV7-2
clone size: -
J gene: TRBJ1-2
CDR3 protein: CASSLGSQGVYGYTF
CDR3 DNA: TGTGCCAGCAGCTTAGGAAGTCAGGGAGTCTATGGCTACACCTTC

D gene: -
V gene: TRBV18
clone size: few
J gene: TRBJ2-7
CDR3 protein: CASSPGFQLDEQYF
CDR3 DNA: TGTGCCAGCTCCCCGGGATTTCAGTTGGACGAGCAGTACTTC

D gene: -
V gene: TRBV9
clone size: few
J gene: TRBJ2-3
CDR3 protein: CASGEGQPTTDTQYF
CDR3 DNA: TGTGCCAGCGGCGAGGGGCAGCCAACCACAGATACGCAGTATTTT

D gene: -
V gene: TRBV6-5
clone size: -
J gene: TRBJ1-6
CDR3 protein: CASSYQIQWSSPLHF
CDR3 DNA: TGTGCCAGCAGTTACCAGATACAGTGGTCTTCACCCCTCCACTTT

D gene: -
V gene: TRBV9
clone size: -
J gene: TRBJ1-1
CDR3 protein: CASSVGRGPHTEAFF
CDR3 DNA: TGTGCCAGCAGCGTTGGACGGGGGCCTCACACTGAAGCTTTCTTT

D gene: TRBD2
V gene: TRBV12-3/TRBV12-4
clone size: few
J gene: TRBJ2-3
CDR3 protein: CASSLVWRGTSADTQYF
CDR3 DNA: TGTGCCAGCAGTTTAGTGTGGCGGGGGACCTCCGCAGATACGCAGTATTTT

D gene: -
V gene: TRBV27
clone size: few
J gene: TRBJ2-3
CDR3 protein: CASSPRFLDTQYF
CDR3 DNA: TGTGCCAGCAGTCCCAGGTTCCTCGATACGCAGTATTTT

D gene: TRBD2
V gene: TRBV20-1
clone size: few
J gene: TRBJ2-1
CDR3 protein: CSARDPQRGLYEQFF
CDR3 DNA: TGCAGTGCTAGAGATCCCCAGCGGGGGTTATACGAGCAGTTCTTC

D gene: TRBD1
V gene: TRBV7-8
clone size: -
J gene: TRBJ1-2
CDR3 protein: CASSLAINRDSRPKGGYTF
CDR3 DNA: TGTGCCAGCAGCTTAGCGATCAACCGGGACAGCCGACCGAAGGGCGGCTACACCTTC

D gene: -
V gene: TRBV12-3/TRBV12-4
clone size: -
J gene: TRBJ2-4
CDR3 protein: CASSSQGRDNEQYF
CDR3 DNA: TGTGCCAGCAGTTCCCAGGGCAGGGACAATGAGCAGTACTTC

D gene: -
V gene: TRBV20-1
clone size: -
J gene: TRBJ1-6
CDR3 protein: CSARVARAGNSPLHF
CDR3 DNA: TGCAGTGCTAGAGTTGCCAGGGCTGGCAATTCACCCCTCCACTTT

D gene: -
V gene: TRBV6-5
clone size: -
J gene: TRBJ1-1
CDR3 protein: CASSYSHVGGTEAFF
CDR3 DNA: TGTGCCAGCAGTTACTCGCACGTTGGGGGCACTGAAGCTTTCTTT

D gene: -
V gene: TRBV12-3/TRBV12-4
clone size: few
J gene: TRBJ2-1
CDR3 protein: CASSLSVVEGGVYNEQFF
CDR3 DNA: TGTGCCAGCAGTTTATCGGTTGTAGAGGGGGGGGTCTACAATGAGCAGTTCTTC

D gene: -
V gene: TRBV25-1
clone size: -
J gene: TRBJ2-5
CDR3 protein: CASGPQSSETQYF
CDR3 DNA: TGTGCCAGCGGCCCACAAAGCTCGGAGACCCAGTACTTC

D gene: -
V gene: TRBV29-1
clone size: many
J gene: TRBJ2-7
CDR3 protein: CSVEVTGTYEQYF
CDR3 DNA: TGCAGCGTTGAAGTAACGGGAACCTACGAGCAGTACTTC

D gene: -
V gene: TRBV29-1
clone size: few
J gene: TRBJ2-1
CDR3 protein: CSVELAGTGEQFF
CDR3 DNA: TGCAGCGTTGAACTAGCGGGGACAGGGGAGCAGTTCTTC

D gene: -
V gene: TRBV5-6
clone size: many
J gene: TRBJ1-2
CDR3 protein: CASSPRGAYGYTF
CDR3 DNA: TGTGCCAGCAGCCCCAGGGGCGCCTATGGCTACACCTTC